There are a few counts of the clone carrying this T cell receptor (beta chain). Its specificity is not known. This sample was taken from a study of response to subunit inactivated influenza vaccine. Study outcomes and limitations: Authors suggested that a seasonal influenza vaccination recruits few new T cells each time.

The CDR3 contains 14 residues. Germline V CDR1 and CDR2: SGHRS, YFSETQ. Deletions cut 3 bases from V and 6 bases from J, with 14 bases between. TCRdb passed the RT-PCR reads through MiXCR, listing each CDR3 protein once. The table lists roughly 700,000 distinct CDR3 sequences, approximately 14% of them singletons. This material consisted of PBMCs from blood, taken 14 to 15 days before vaccination. The TCR sequence derives from a man between 45 and 60 years old who received an inactivated influenza vaccine. J is TRBJ2-3 and V is TRBV5-1; TRBD1 is a possible D gene (6 bases). As DNA, the CDR3 is TGCGCCAGCAGCTCGGGACAACTCCGGGATACGCAGTATTTT. Protein sequence: CASSSGQLRDTQYF.